These T cell receptor beta chains were read from a single sample in a study of shared clonotypes between healthy human individuals. Generated by immunoSEQ multiplex PCR, the TCRdb table keeps only in-frame clones and is missing some. This sample carries approximately 100,000 clones, approximately 70% of them seen once, and the ten largest clones take about 24%. The material sequenced was memory CD8+ T cells sorted from blood. The source of these receptors is a woman aged 25 to 45 in good health. Each CDR3 is given with its conserved first and last residue. D genes are given only for firm matches. Size is omitted from some rows. Given values are once, few, many or a class for expanded clones.

V gene	clone size	J gene	D gene	CDR3 DNA	CDR3 protein
TRBV28	-	TRBJ2-7	TRBD2	TGTGCCAGCAGTAGCCCCTGGCGGGAGGGCCCGGGCGAGCAGTACTTC	CASSSPWREGPGEQYF
TRBV4-1	few	TRBJ2-4	-	TGCGCCAGCAGCCAAGTATGGACCGTAGCCAAAAACATTCAGTACTTC	CASSQVWTVAKNIQYF
TRBV28	-	TRBJ1-5	-	TGTGCCAGCAGTCGGGGGGCGGTGGGCAATCAGCCCCAGCATTTT	CASSRGAVGNQPQHF
TRBV6-5	-	TRBJ1-2	TRBD1	TGTGCCAGCAGTGTAGGTACAGGGGGTTATGGCTACACCTTC	CASSVGTGGYGYTF
TRBV7-8	-	TRBJ2-3	TRBD2	TGTGCCAGCAGCTTAGGGGGGGTTAGCGGGAGGGCAAGGGACACAGATACGCAGTATTTT	CASSLGGVSGRARDTDTQYF
TRBV5-8	-	TRBJ1-1	-	TGTGCCAGCAGCTCGAGGCAGGTGAACACTGAAGCTTTCTTT	CASSSRQVNTEAFF
TRBV19	medium-sized	TRBJ2-4	-	TGTGCCAGTAGTATAGAAGAGTGGAGGGACATTCAGTACTTC	CASSIEEWRDIQYF
TRBV5-1	-	TRBJ1-1	-	TGCGCCAGCAGCTTTGGGCAGACTGATGAAGCTTTCTTT	CASSFGQTDEAFF
TRBV28	-	TRBJ1-5	-	TGTGCCAGCAGCCTAGTGGGGTATCAGCCCCAGCATTTT	CASSLVGYQPQHF
TRBV27	-	TRBJ2-4	-	TGTGCCAGCAGTTTATCGGACAAGGTAAAAAACATTCAGTACTTC	CASSLSDKVKNIQYF
TRBV9	-	TRBJ2-1	-	TGTGCCAGCAGCGTAGCTTGGGGGACGACCAATGAGCAGTTCTTC	CASSVAWGTTNEQFF
TRBV2	once	TRBJ2-1	-	TGTGCCAGCAGTGGCTGGCGGGGAACCTACAATGAGCAGTTCTTC	CASSGWRGTYNEQFF
TRBV9	-	TRBJ2-5	-	TGTGCCAGCAGCGTAGGTGGGAGCGCGGAGACCCAGTACTTC	CASSVGGSAETQYF